The 26 T cell receptor beta chains in this list originate from one sample, sequenced in a study of blood T cell repertoires in COVID-19. Clones were read by immunoSEQ multiplex PCR, and TCRdb kept only the in-frame ones, dropping some. Found here are around 310,000 clones, over 75% of them singletons; the top ten hold about 9.5%. Sequenced: PBMCs or T cells enriched from blood (not recorded which). The receptors were sampled from a woman in her thirties or forties who had recovered from COVID-19.

This clone came up once. The chain couples TRBV4-1 to TRBJ1-3; D possibly corresponds to TRBD1 (6 bases). The germline CDR1 and CDR2 sequences are MGHRA and YSYEKL. Trimming removed 5 bases at V and 3 bases at J, with 8 bases between. This CDR3 is 13 amino acids long. CDR3 sequence: CASSDRFGNTIYF. The CDR3 DNA reads as TGCGCCAGCAGCGACAGGTTTGGAAACACCATATATTTT.

The gene calls are TRBV5-1 and TRBJ2-1, with a possible D match to TRBD1 (6 bases). The CDR3 length is 15 residues. From germline, CDR1 is SGHRS and CDR2 YFSETQ. Deletions cut 0 bases from V and 2 bases from J, with 9 bases between. In DNA, the CDR3 is TGCGCCAGCAGCTTGGGGGGGCGAGCCTACAATGAGCAGTTCTTC. Encoded protein: CASSLGGRAYNEQFF.

This chain connects TRBV7-2 to TRBJ2-7; 7 positions agree with TRBD1. The ends lost 3 bases at V and 2 bases at J; junction bases unmatched: 7. Germline V CDR1 and CDR2: SGHTA, FQGNSA. The CDR3 sequence is 15 residues long. The DNA for the CDR3 is TGTGCCAGCAGCTTTGAGCGGACAGGCCCCTACGAGCAGTACTTC. It translates to CASSFERTGPYEQYF.

J is TRBJ1-6 and V is TRBV27; 8 bases align to TRBD1. This CDR3 has 15 residues. Germline loops: CDR1 MNHEY, CDR2 SMNVEV (reference sequence). V dropped 5 bases and J dropped 9; count of bases not matched to a gene: 9. As DNA, the CDR3 is TGTGCCAGCAGTACAGTTGGACAGGGTGTTTCACCCCTCCACTTT. As protein: CASSTVGQGVSPLHF.

This chain joins TRBV2 and TRBJ2-3; the match to TRBD2 covers 8 bases. CDR3 length equals 15 residues. Germline V CDR1 and CDR2: SNHLY, FYNNEI. Trimming took 0 bases from V and 4 from J; bases not matched to a gene: 3. CDR3 coding DNA: TGTGCCAGCAGTGAAGCTTCGGGGGGGCCAGATACGCAGTATTTT. Protein product: CASSEASGGPDTQYF.

The V call is TRBV2, the J call TRBJ2-2; TRBD2 matches at 10 bases. This CDR3 has 17 amino acids. Germline loops: CDR1 SNHLY, CDR2 FYNNEI. Trimming cost V 6 bases and J 6 bases; bases outside gene matches: 13. The CDR3 region has the DNA TGTGCCAGCAGGATAGCTAGCGGGGGATGGGAGGCCGGGGAGCTGTTTTTT. This codes for CASRIASGGWEAGELFF.

Of note for this clone: One junction end does not reproduce the germline sequence, and a read error may be involved. The gene calls are TRBV7-3 and TRBJ1-1; 8 bases line up with TRBD1. This CDR3 contains 13 residues. Germline V gene lookup returns CDR1 SGHTA and CDR2 FQGTGA. CDR3 bases: TGTGCCAGCAGCCTAACACAGGGGGCTGAAGCTTTCTTT. The encoded protein is CASSLTQGAEAFF.

The V and J genes are TRBV29-1 and TRBJ2-2, with D uncertain. Germline V lookup: CDR1 SQVTM, CDR2 ANQGSEA. V gave up 5 bases and J gave up 0 bases, with 4 bases separating them. This CDR3 has 12 residues. The CDR3, as DNA: TGCAGCGTTTTCGCGAACACCGGGGAGCTGTTTTTT. It codes for CSVFANTGELFF.

The V gene is TRBV3-1 (or the pseudogene TRBV3-2), the J gene TRBJ2-2; 13 bases are shared with TRBD2. With 4 bases clipped from V and 3 bases from J, the junction kept 8 bases outside the gene matches. This CDR3 is 18 amino acids long. Germline CDR1 is LGHDT and CDR2 is YNNKEL (reference sequence). The CDR3 here is CASSPGLAGAGYTGELFF. The CDR3 DNA sequence: TGTGCCAGCAGCCCCGGACTAGCGGGAGCGGGCTACACCGGGGAGCTGTTTTTT.

This chain joins TRBV29-1 and TRBJ2-4, with D possibly matching TRBD2 (5 bases). Per the germline V gene, CDR1 is SQVTM and CDR2 is ANQGSEA. Trimming removed 7 bases at V and 9 bases at J, with 19 bases between. The CDR3 extends over 13 amino acids. CDR3 nucleotides: TGCAGCGCCGTCGGGGTTGGCGGACGCATTCAGTACTTC. Amino acid sequence: CSAVGVGGRIQYF.

This clone has only a few counts. The chain has TRBV5-1 and TRBJ2-3; possible D gene TRBD2, 5 bases. This CDR3 comprises 17 residues. Germline lookup yields CDR1 SGHRS and CDR2 YFSETQ. V was trimmed by 5 bases and J by 9 bases, leaving 28 bases between them. The CDR3 bases are TGCGCCAGCAGTCCAAGCGCCGGGAAACTTACAGTCAACACGCAGTATTTT. Residues: CASSPSAGKLTVNTQYF.

The chain uses TRBV7-9 and TRBJ2-7; D not certain. The V and J ends lost 5 bases and 2 bases respectively, with 13 bases between them. The CDR3 runs 14 residues. Germline CDR1 SEHNR, CDR2 FQNEAQ (reference sequence). CDR3 in DNA: TGTGCCAGCAGCCCCGTCAGATCCACCTACGAGCAGTACTTC. It yields the protein CASSPVRSTYEQYF.

The gene calls are TRBV30 and TRBJ1-5; 7 bases agree with TRBD1. There are 15 residues in the CDR3. Germline V gene lookup returns CDR1 GTSNPN and CDR2 SVGIG (reference sequence). The ends lost 2 bases at V and 1 base at J; junction bases unmatched: 5. CDR3 nucleotide sequence: TGTGCCTGGAGTAAGGGGGCACAAAGCAATCAGCCCCAGCATTTT. Translated: CAWSKGAQSNQPQHF. The full variable domain, completed using reference TRBV30 and TRBJ1-5, is SQTIHQWPATLVQPVGSPLSLECTVEGTSNPNLYWYRQAAGRGLQLLFYSVGIGQISSEVPQNLSASRPQDRQFILSSKKLLLSDSGFYLCAWSKGAQSNQPQHFGDGTRLSIL.

The genes are TRBV5-4 and TRBJ2-2, with 10 bases matching TRBD2. The ends lost 2 bases at V and 6 bases at J; junction bases unmatched: 16. This CDR3 has 19 residues. Per the germline V gene, CDR1 is SGHNT and CDR2 is YYREEE (reference sequence). As DNA, the CDR3 is TGTGCCAGCAGCTTACCCCCCGGGCTAGCGGGAGTAGGGGCCGGGGAGCTGTTTTTT. Its translation: CASSLPPGLAGVGAGELFF.

This chain connects TRBV28 to TRBJ2-7; a possible D gene is TRBD2 (6 bases). V was cut by 5 bases and J by 5 bases, with 16 bases left in between. The CDR3 contains 14 residues. Germline V gene data show CDR1 as MDHEN and CDR2 as SYDVKM. CDR3 in amino acids: CASSQSPSGDEQYF. CDR3 in DNA: TGTGCCAGCAGTCAATCACCCTCGGGAGACGAGCAGTACTTC.

This chain connects TRBV9 to TRBJ2-7, with a weak D call TRBD1 (5 bases). The CDR3 is made up of 14 amino acids. The V end was cut by 4 bases, the J end by 1 base, with 12 bases between. CDR1 and CDR2 from the germline V gene are SGDLS and YYNGEE. CDR3 in amino acids: CASSPGHTSYEQYF. The CDR3 DNA sequence: TGTGCCAGCAGCCCAGGACATACGTCCTACGAGCAGTACTTC.

The rearrangement links TRBV6-5 to TRBJ1-2; TRBD1 matches 12 bases. The CDR3 is 15 amino acids. The junction had 2 bases not matched to a gene; V was cut back by 2 bases and J by 4 bases. The germline V gene encodes CDR1 MNHEY and CDR2 SVGAGI. Here the CDR3 DNA reads TGTGCCAGCAGTTACGGGACAGGGGGCCCCTATGGCTACACCTTC. Its translation: CASSYGTGGPYGYTF.

This clone was seen a handful of times. The V call is TRBV30, the J call TRBJ1-1; TRBD1 might be the D (6 bases). The germline V gene encodes CDR1 GTSNPN and CDR2 SVGIG (reference sequence). This CDR3 region has 12 residues. The CDR3 sequence is CGRRDRRNQAFF. As DNA, the CDR3 is TGTGGGAGAAGAGACAGGAGGAATCAGGCTTTCTTT.

This rearrangement joins TRBV5-6 to TRBJ2-5, with 7 bases fitting TRBD1. J lost 5 bases, V lost 0 bases, and 4 bases had no gene match. Germline V gives CDR1 SGHDT, CDR2 YYEEEE. The CDR3 has 14 amino acids. The CDR3 DNA reads as TGTGCCAGCAGCTTGGATAAGGGGGCGGAGACCCAGTACTTC. It specifies CASSLDKGAETQYF.

The chain joins TRBV3-1 (or the pseudogene TRBV3-2) to TRBJ2-3, with 12 bases fitting TRBD2. The V and J ends lost 2 bases and 2 bases, in that order; junction bases with no gene match: 5. Looked up from germline, CDR1 is LGHDT and CDR2 is YNNKEL (reference sequence). The CDR3 extends over 17 amino acids. CDR3 amino acids: CASSQWGTSGPTDTQYF. The CDR3 region has the DNA TGTGCCAGCAGCCAATGGGGGACTAGCGGGCCCACAGATACGCAGTATTTT.

The chain combines TRBV5-1 with TRBJ1-4; no reliable D call. The CDR3 totals 14 residues. Germline values: CDR1 SGHRS, CDR2 YFSETQ. Trimming stripped 0 bases from V and 5 bases from J, with 8 bases between. This chain's CDR3 is CASSLVGGNEKLFF. The CDR3 DNA reads TGCGCCAGCAGCTTGGTTGGCGGAAATGAAAAACTGTTTTTT.

J is TRBJ2-7 and V is TRBV7-2; D possibly corresponds to TRBD2 (6 bases). From germline, CDR1 is SGHTA and CDR2 FQGNSA. The CDR3 has 14 amino acids. V shed 8 bases and J shed 4 bases, with 18 bases lying between them. CDR3 DNA sequence: TGTGCCAGCGCGGCGGGGACGTACCTATACGAGCAGTACTTC. Translation gives CASAAGTYLYEQYF.

The J gene is TRBJ2-5, the V gene TRBV18; D is uncertain. Germline CDR1 and CDR2: KGHSH and LQKENI. Trimming removed 2 bases from V and 2 bases from J, with 12 bases in between. The CDR3 contains 15 residues. Here the CDR3 DNA reads TGTGCCAGCTCACCATTGGCCCTCGGGCAAGAGACCCAGTACTTC. It yields the protein CASSPLALGQETQYF.

The chain links TRBV5-4 to TRBJ1-2, with D uncertain. This CDR3 is 14 amino acids long. V lost 2 bases and J 5 bases, leaving 13 bases between the germline ends. Germline loops: CDR1 SGHNT, CDR2 YYREEE (reference sequence). This CDR3 is CASSFPGLGYGYTF. DNA of the CDR3: TGTGCCAGCAGCTTTCCCGGGTTGGGTTATGGCTACACCTTC. The variable domain in full, completed from reference TRBV5-4 and TRBJ1-2, reads ETGVTQSPTHLIKTRGQQVTLRCSSQSGHNTVSWYQQALGQGPQFIFQYYREEENGRGNFPPRFSGLQFPNYSSELNVNALELDDSALYLCASSFPGLGYGYTFGSGTRLTVV.

This chain connects TRBV11-2 to TRBJ2-7; 12 bases line up with TRBD2. Germline CDR1 reads SGHAT; CDR2 reads FQNNGV. The CDR3 has 15 residues. After removal of 3 bases from V and 2 bases from J, the junction contained 2 bases not matched to a gene. For the CDR3, the DNA is TGTGCCAGCAGCTTCGGACTAGCGGGGACCTACGAGCAGTACTTC. Translated: CASSFGLAGTYEQYF.

The chain links TRBV7-8 to TRBJ2-7; 16 positions agree with TRBD2. Germline V CDR1 and CDR2: SGHVS, FQNEAQ. The V gene end was trimmed by 5 bases and the J gene end by 6 bases; junction bases not matched to a gene: 4. The CDR3 is made up of 15 amino acids. The CDR3 region is CASSPGLAGGLEQYF. As DNA, the CDR3 is TGTGCCAGCAGCCCGGGACTAGCGGGGGGGCTCGAGCAGTACTTC.